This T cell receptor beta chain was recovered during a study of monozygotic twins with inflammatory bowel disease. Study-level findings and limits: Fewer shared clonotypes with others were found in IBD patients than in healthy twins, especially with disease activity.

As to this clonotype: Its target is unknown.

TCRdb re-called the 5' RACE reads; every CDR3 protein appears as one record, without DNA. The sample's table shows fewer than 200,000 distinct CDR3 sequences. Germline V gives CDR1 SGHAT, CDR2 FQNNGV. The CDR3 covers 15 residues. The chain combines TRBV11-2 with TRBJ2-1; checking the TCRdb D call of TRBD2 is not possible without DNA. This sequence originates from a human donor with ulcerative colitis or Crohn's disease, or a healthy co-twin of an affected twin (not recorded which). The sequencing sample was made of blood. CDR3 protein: CASTKSGVGYNEQFF.